Following are 19 T cell receptor beta chains from one sample sequenced in a study of CD8 T cells in Susac syndrome. An input of about 0.5 to 1 ug of RNA was subjected to reverse transcription using random hexamers. TCRdb passed the immunoSEQ multiplex PCR reads through MiXCR, listing each CDR3 protein once. The sample shows 150,000 to 180,000 distinct CDR3 sequences, nearly 97% of them seen only once. Specimen: CD8+ T cells from PBMCs. All receptors derive from a human donor with multiple sclerosis.

The chain links TRBV20-1 to TRBJ2-7; possibly TRBD1 for D (7 bases). V was trimmed by 6 bases and J by 0 bases, leaving 12 bases between them. This CDR3 comprises 13 residues. CDR1 is DFQATT and CDR2 is SNEGSKA in the germline V gene (reference sequence). The CDR3 is CSARQGLSYEQYF. The CDR3 nucleotides are TGCAGTGCCAGACAGGGACTCTCCTACGAGCAGTACTTC.

The chain has TRBV5-6 and TRBJ2-3; D unclear. The CDR3 totals 16 residues. Germline V CDR1 and CDR2: SGHDT, YYEEEE. Trimming took off 0 bases at V and 5 bases at J, with 16 bases between the two ends. This chain's CDR3 is CASSLEPAGWGDTQYF. CDR3 DNA: TGTGCCAGCAGCTTGGAGCCAGCCGGGTGGGGAGATACGCAGTATTTT.

The genes are TRBV5-1 and TRBJ2-2; no definite D call. The V gene lost 1 base and the J gene lost 2 bases, with 6 bases spanning the gap. The length of the CDR3 is 14 residues. Germline values: CDR1 SGHRS, CDR2 YFSETQ. DNA of the CDR3: TGCGCCAGCAGCTTGAACAGAAACACCGGGGAGCTGTTTTTT. It encodes CASSLNRNTGELFF.

The gene calls are TRBV27 and TRBJ2-1; D call uncertain. CDR1 and CDR2 from the germline V gene are MNHEY and SMNVEV (reference sequence). The CDR3 is 13 amino acids. V gave up 7 bases and J gave up 0 bases, with 7 bases separating them. The CDR3 DNA reads as TGTGCCAGCATGAGGAACTCCTACAATGAGCAGTTCTTC. Translating gives CASMRNSYNEQFF.

This clonotype occurred once. The chain has TRBV3-1 and TRBJ1-4; TRBD1 might be the D (6 bases). Germline V gives CDR1 LGHDT, CDR2 YNNKEL (reference sequence). The CDR3 is 13 amino acids. The V gene lost 6 bases and the J gene lost 7 bases, with 12 bases spanning the gap. CDR3 amino acids: CASSLGASEKLFF. The DNA for the CDR3 is TGTGCCAGCAGTCTGGGGGCAAGTGAAAAACTGTTTTTT.

This rearrangement joins TRBV29-1 to TRBJ2-3; no clear D gene. The germline V gene has CDR1 SQVTM and CDR2 ANQGSEA. V was cut by 4 bases and J by 1 base, with 6 bases left in between. The CDR3 extends over 12 amino acids. The DNA for the CDR3 is TGCAGCGTTGGTGGTCGCACAGATACGCAGTATTTT. It translates to CSVGGRTDTQYF.

The chain carries TRBV3-1 and TRBJ1-1; the D is unclear. Trimming shortened V by 1 base and J by 7 bases, and 13 bases separated the two germline ends. CDR1 and CDR2 from the germline V gene are LGHDT and YNNKEL (reference sequence). CDR3 length: 14 amino acids. CDR3 coding DNA: TGTGCCAGCAGCCAAGCCTCCCAGCGTGGTGAAGCTTTCTTT. Translating it yields CASSQASQRGEAFF.

This sequence joins TRBV29-1 and TRBJ2-5, with a weak D call TRBD2 (5 bases). The germline V and J ends were trimmed by 1 base and 2 bases, with 8 bases remaining between them. CDR3 length: 13 amino acids. Germline lookup yields CDR1 SQVTM and CDR2 ANQGSEA. CDR3 coding DNA: TGCAGCGTTGAAGCACCGGGACAAGAGACCCAGTACTTC. Encoded protein: CSVEAPGQETQYF.

DNA of the CDR3: TGTGCCAGCAGTACTTCCCAGGGTTCAAGGCCCTACGAGCAGTACTTC. The encoded protein is CASSTSQGSRPYEQYF. The chain employs TRBV28 and TRBJ2-7; possibly TRBD1 for D (5 bases). The germline V gene encodes CDR1 MDHEN and CDR2 SYDVKM. Trimming cost V 5 bases and J 2 bases, with 19 bases left between them. The CDR3 consists of 16 residues.

The chain couples TRBV27 to TRBJ1-1, with D unresolved. The CDR3 length is 16 residues. Looked up from germline, CDR1 is MNHEY and CDR2 is SMNVEV (reference sequence). Trimming pared 6 bases from V and 4 bases from J, leaving 21 bases between. In nucleotides, the CDR3 is TGTGCCAGCAGCCCCGCAGGAAGCTTAAGGCCCACTGAAGCTTTCTTT. Its translation: CASSPAGSLRPTEAFF.

The rearrangement links TRBV27 to TRBJ1-1; D is ambiguous. V lost 0 bases and J 0 bases, leaving 8 bases between the germline ends. This CDR3 is 15 amino acids long. Germline V gene sequence: CDR1 MNHEY, CDR2 SMNVEV (reference sequence). In nucleotides, the CDR3 is TGTGCCAGCAGTTTATCGGTCGAAATGAACACTGAAGCTTTCTTT. It yields the protein CASSLSVEMNTEAFF.

The chain combines TRBV20-1 with TRBJ2-3; a weak D match, TRBD2 (5 bases). Trimming removed 4 bases at V and 0 bases at J, with 14 bases between. Per germline, CDR1 DFQATT and CDR2 SNEGSKA (reference sequence). CDR3 size: 15 residues. CDR3 DNA sequence: TGCAGTGCTACGGACGGGAAAACTAGCACAGATACGCAGTATTTT. This sequence encodes CSATDGKTSTDTQYF.

The V call is TRBV15, the J call TRBJ2-5; D may be TRBD1 or TRBD2 (5 bases each). V lost 0 bases and J lost 0, with 11 bases in between. CDR1 is LNHNV and CDR2 is YYDKDF in the germline V gene (reference sequence). The CDR3 has 16 amino acids. CDR3 region: CATSRDGGRNQETQYF. CDR3 bases: TGTGCCACCAGCAGAGATGGGGGACGGAACCAAGAGACCCAGTACTTC.

The rearrangement joins TRBV9 to TRBJ2-1; 14 positions agree with TRBD2. Germline V gene lookup returns CDR1 SGDLS and CDR2 YYNGEE. This CDR3 has 16 residues. V lost 4 bases to trimming and J lost 5 bases; unmatched junction nucleotides: 5. CDR3 protein: CASSPRTSGGNNEQFF. The CDR3, as DNA: TGTGCCAGCAGCCCAAGGACTAGCGGGGGGAACAATGAGCAGTTCTTC.

J is TRBJ2-1 and V is TRBV30; D is unresolved. Germline lookup yields CDR1 GTSNPN and CDR2 SVGIG (reference sequence). The CDR3 is 13 amino acids. Trimming stripped 0 bases from V and 6 bases from J, with 9 bases between. This CDR3 reads CAWSVYLVNEQFF. The CDR3 coding sequence is TGTGCCTGGAGTGTATATCTAGTCAATGAGCAGTTCTTC.

The rearrangement joins TRBV20-1 to TRBJ1-1; unclear D gene. V was cut by 5 bases and J by 4 bases, with 2 bases left in between. Germline V gives CDR1 DFQATT, CDR2 SNEGSKA (reference sequence). The length of the CDR3 is 9 residues. CDR3 DNA sequence: TGCAGTGCTTCCACTGAAGCTTTCTTT. This sequence encodes CSASTEAFF.

The chain uses TRBV20-1 and TRBJ2-7, with D uncertain. Germline V CDR1 and CDR2: DFQATT, SNEGSKA (reference sequence). The CDR3 consists of 15 residues. V was trimmed by 0 bases and J by 0 bases, leaving 12 bases between them. Written as DNA, the CDR3 is TGCAGTGCTAGAGATGCCAGCTCAAGCTCCTACGAGCAGTACGTC. It yields the protein CSARDASSSSYEQYV.

The rearrangement joins TRBV18 to TRBJ1-6; D is unresolved. Trimming left V 0 bases short and J 10 bases short, with 4 bases between. Germline V gene lookup returns CDR1 KGHSH and CDR2 LQKENI. The CDR3 consists of 12 residues. The CDR3 loop reads CASSPPSSPLHF. The DNA for the CDR3 is TGTGCCAGCTCACCACCTAGCTCACCCCTCCACTTT.

The genes are TRBV7-2 and TRBJ2-2; a possible D gene is TRBD1 (6 bases). Germline CDR1 reads SGHTA; CDR2 reads FQGNSA. The CDR3 is 14 residues long. V was clipped by 5 bases and J by 4 bases, with 11 bases between them. The CDR3 DNA follows: TGTGCCAGCAGCGAGACAGGAGGCACCGGGGAGCTGTTTTTT. This sequence encodes CASSETGGTGELFF.